The 31 T cell receptor beta chains reported below all come from one sample, sequenced in a study of cytomegalovirus exposure and HLA in healthy donors. The PCR used 60 Vbeta and 13 Jbeta primers. The repertoire was sequenced with immunoSEQ multiplex PCR; TCRdb's copy has only in-frame clones and lacks some. There are 60,000 to 100,000 clones in the sample; about 78% occur only once, and 5.5% lies in the top ten. Sequences were obtained from PBMCs. Receptor source: a male donor in good health and CMV-seropositive.

The genes are TRBV28 and TRBJ2-5; 9 nucleotides line up with TRBD1. J lost 5 bases, V lost 6 bases, and 10 bases had no gene match. The CDR3 consists of 15 residues. Germline CDR1 is MDHEN and CDR2 is SYDVKM. CDR3 nucleotides: TGTGCCAGCAGCTATAACAGGGGGCTTAAGGAGACCCAGTACTTC. The encoded protein is CASSYNRGLKETQYF. The variable domain in full, completed from reference TRBV28 and TRBJ2-5, reads DVKVTQSSRYLVKRTGEKVFLECVQDMDHENMFWYRQDPGLGLRLIYFSYDVKMKEKGDIPEGYSVSREKKERFSLILESASTNQTSMYLCASSYNRGLKETQYFGPGTRLLVL.

This sequence joins TRBV4-2 and TRBJ2-7; weak D call: TRBD2 (6 bases). The V gene lost 1 base and the J gene lost 5 bases, with 18 bases spanning the gap. The germline V gene has CDR1 LGHNA and CDR2 YNFKEQ. The CDR3 totals 16 residues. In nucleotides, the CDR3 is TGTGCCAGCAGCCAAGGGCTAGCGTCAAGGGAAGACGAGCAGTACTTC. This codes for CASSQGLASREDEQYF.

The CDR3 DNA reads TGCGCCAGCAGCTTGGAACGGGGTGAAAAACTGTTTTTT. Protein product: CASSLERGEKLFF. The V gene is TRBV5-1, the J gene TRBJ1-4; D is unresolved. CDR3 length: 13 residues. Germline CDR1 SGHRS, CDR2 YFSETQ. The V gene lost 0 bases and the J gene lost 7 bases, with 7 bases spanning the gap.

There are a few counts of this clone. The genes are TRBV6-1 and TRBJ1-2; perhaps TRBD1 as D (5 bases). This CDR3 has 11 residues. In germline, CDR1 is MNHNS, CDR2 SASEGT. CDR3 coding DNA: TGTGCTGGCGCAGGGAACTATGGCTACACCTTC. Its protein product is CAGAGNYGYTF.

This sequence joins TRBV19 and TRBJ1-2; D possibly corresponds to TRBD1 (6 bases). The CDR3 covers 13 residues. From germline, CDR1 is LNHDA and CDR2 SQIVND (reference sequence). Trimming took 6 bases from V and 4 from J, leaving 12 bases between them. The CDR3 here is CASSQQGIYGYTF. CDR3 DNA: TGTGCCAGTAGCCAACAGGGTATCTATGGCTACACCTTC.

The CDR3 loop is CASSVTVGGNTIYF. The CDR3 DNA sequence: TGCGCCAGCAGTGTAACAGTGGGTGGAAACACCATATATTTT. V and J are TRBV10-2 and TRBJ1-3; D is ambiguous. V was pared by 4 bases and J by 3 bases, with 10 bases between. CDR3 size: 14 residues. The V gene's germline CDR1 is WSHSY and CDR2 SAAADI.

This sequence joins TRBV7-3 and TRBJ2-3; 8 nucleotides line up with TRBD2. V shed 4 bases, J shed 5 bases, and the junction held 5 bases outside the gene matches. Germline V gene data show CDR1 as SGHTA and CDR2 as FQGTGA. The CDR3 is 14 residues long. The DNA of the CDR3 is TGTGCCAGCAGCTCCGGGACTAGTGGAGATACGCAGTATTTT. It is translated as CASSSGTSGDTQYF.

The rearrangement links TRBV19 to TRBJ1-4; D uncertain. CDR3 size: 13 residues. Germline CDR1 and CDR2: LNHDA and SQIVND (reference sequence). Trimming left V 7 bases short and J 8 bases short, with 14 bases between. DNA for the CDR3: TGTGCCAGTACCAACAGAGTTGTCGAAAAACTGTTTTTT. Translation gives CASTNRVVEKLFF.

The chain is built from TRBV19 and TRBJ1-1; possibly TRBD1 for D (5 bases). Per germline, CDR1 LNHDA and CDR2 SQIVND (reference sequence). The CDR3 contains 13 residues. Deletions cut 4 bases from V and 1 base from J, with 7 bases between. In DNA, the CDR3 is TGTGCCAGTAGTACAGGGTCGAACACTGAAGCTTTCTTT. It is translated as CASSTGSNTEAFF.

Written as DNA, the CDR3 is TGCGCCAGCAGCTTGTTAGGACTAGCGGGAATTCAGTCGGAGACCCAGTACTTC. This sequence encodes CASSLLGLAGIQSETQYF. The chain employs TRBV5-1 and TRBJ2-5, with 12 nucleotides matching TRBD2. The CDR3 consists of 18 residues. From germline, CDR1 is SGHRS and CDR2 YFSETQ. V shed 1 base, J shed 5 bases, and the junction held 12 bases outside the gene matches.

In regard to this clone: The junction departs from germline at one end; a sequencing error may be responsible. The V and J genes are TRBV7-9 and TRBJ1-2; maybe TRBD1 (6 bases). This CDR3 region has 13 residues. Germline-derived CDR1 and CDR2 are SEHNR and FQNEAQ (reference sequence). In DNA form, the CDR3 reads TGTGCCAGCAGCACGAGGGTGGGGGGGGGCTACCCCTTC. Translated, it gives CASSTRVGGGYPF.

This chain connects TRBV6-6 to TRBJ2-1, with TRBD2 identical over 10 bases. The CDR3 sequence is 14 residues long. Germline V gene data show CDR1 as MNHNY and CDR2 as SVGAGI (reference sequence). With 5 bases clipped from V and 7 bases from J, the junction kept 5 bases outside the gene matches. In nucleotides, the CDR3 is TGTGCCAGCAGTCCTAGCGGGAGAGAAAATGAGCAGTTCTTC. Its translation: CASSPSGRENEQFF.

This chain links TRBV5-4 with TRBJ2-1; 12 bases agree with TRBD2. Germline V lookup: CDR1 SGHNT, CDR2 YYREEE (reference sequence). The length of the CDR3 is 17 residues. Germline trimming cut 3 bases from V and 5 bases from J; bases unmatched to any gene: 9. CDR3 DNA: TGTGCCAGCAGCTCGACCCGCACTAGCGGGAGGAACAATGAGCAGTTCTTC. Its protein product is CASSSTRTSGRNNEQFF.

The sample holds a few counts of this clone. The chain has TRBV6-4 and TRBJ2-1; TRBD2 matches 9 bases. CDR3 size: 17 residues. Germline-derived CDR1 and CDR2 are MRHNA and SNTAGT. V dropped 7 bases and J dropped 3; count of bases not matched to a gene: 13. The CDR3: CASTGLSSGRFYNEQFF. CDR3 nucleotides: TGTGCCAGCACTGGACTCTCCAGCGGGAGGTTCTACAATGAGCAGTTCTTC.

Comments on this clone: One end of the junction fails to match germline, which may point to a read error. The rearrangement uses TRBV7-2 and TRBJ2-7, with TRBD1 as a possible D gene (5 bases). Per the germline V gene, CDR1 is SGHTA and CDR2 is FQGNSA. This CDR3 is built from 16 residues. The DNA of the CDR3 is TGTGCCAGCCGCTTAGTCACAGGTACTTTCTCCTACGAGCAGTACTTC. It is translated as CASRLVTGTFSYEQYF. Full variable domain (rest looked up from reference TRBV7-2 and TRBJ2-7): GAGVSQSPSNKVTEKGKDVELRCDPISGHTALYWYRQSLGQGLEFLIYFQGNSAPDKSGLPSDRFSAERTGGSVSTLTIQRTQQEDSAVYLCASRLVTGTFSYEQYFGPGTRLTVT.

The chain uses TRBV2 and TRBJ2-7; D remains unclear. The V gene's germline CDR1 is SNHLY and CDR2 FYNNEI. This CDR3 spans 15 amino acids. Deletions cut 1 base from V and 7 bases from J, with 17 bases between. The CDR3 is CASSEEAGYKEEQYF. Here the CDR3 DNA reads TGTGCCAGCAGTGAAGAGGCCGGATATAAGGAGGAGCAGTACTTC. The entire variable domain, with the rest obtained from reference TRBV2 and TRBJ2-7, is as follows: EPEVTQTPSHQVTQMGQEVILRCVPISNHLYFYWYRQILGQKVEFLVSFYNNEISEKSEIFDDQFSVERPDGSNFTLKIRSTKLEDSAMYFCASSEEAGYKEEQYFGPGTRLTVT.

V gene TRBV2 combines with J gene TRBJ2-7; 8 positions agree with TRBD2. V dropped 7 bases and J dropped 4; count of bases not matched to a gene: 6. The CDR3 runs to 13 residues. The germline gives CDR1 SNHLY, CDR2 FYNNEI. The CDR3 DNA follows: TGTGCCAGCAACGTAGCGGGAACTTACGAGCAGTACTTC. Its protein is CASNVAGTYEQYF.

The chain uses TRBV11-2 and TRBJ2-1, with 9 nucleotides matching TRBD2. The CDR3 spans 17 residues. V shed 2 bases and J 8 bases; nucleotides not matched to a gene: 13. Germline values: CDR1 SGHAT, CDR2 FQNNGV. CDR3 residues: CASSLRILGGGADEQFF. DNA of the CDR3: TGTGCCAGCAGCTTAAGGATACTCGGCGGGGGGGCCGATGAGCAGTTCTTC.

This chain joins TRBV7-9 and TRBJ2-5, with D possibly matching TRBD1 (5 bases). TRBJ2-7 explains the end of the DNA better; the J call may be wrong. CDR3 length equals 14 residues. Germline values: CDR1 SEHNR, CDR2 FQNEAQ (reference sequence). The CDR3 coding sequence is TGTGCCAGCAGCTTATATCAGGGTTCCTACGAGCAGTACTTC. Translation gives CASSLYQGSYEQYF.

V usage is TRBV10-3 and J usage is TRBJ1-2; TRBD1 matches at 9 bases. CDR3 length equals 16 residues. J gave up 8 bases and V 7 bases, and 17 bases lay outside the gene matches. Looked up from germline, CDR1 is ENHRY and CDR2 is SYGVKD. The CDR3 sequence is CAITAGTGSILYGYTF. The CDR3 bases are TGTGCCATCACTGCCGGGACAGGGTCTATTTTATACGGCTACACCTTC.

The chain recombines TRBV5-4 with TRBJ2-5; 8 bases align to TRBD1. This CDR3 has 16 residues. CDR1 and CDR2 from the germline V gene are SGHNT and YYREEE (reference sequence). Trimming cost V 3 bases and J 1 base; bases outside gene matches: 8. The CDR3 DNA reads TGTGCCAGCAGCTCATTTGGGACAGGACGCCAAGAGACCCAGTACTTC. Translation: CASSSFGTGRQETQYF.

There are a few counts of this clone. The J gene is TRBJ1-1, the V gene TRBV27; D possibly corresponds to TRBD1 (5 bases). Trimming removed 2 bases from V and 4 bases from J, with 8 bases in between. CDR3 length: 13 residues. Germline-derived CDR1 and CDR2 are MNHEY and SMNVEV (reference sequence). Here the CDR3 reads CASSLGGATEAFF. CDR3 nucleotide sequence: TGTGCCAGCAGTTTAGGTGGGGCCACTGAAGCTTTCTTT.

This clone was seen only a few times. The chain recombines TRBV5-6 with TRBJ1-3, with TRBD1 matching over 7 bases. This CDR3 spans 14 amino acids. Germline CDR1 is SGHDT and CDR2 is YYEEEE. Germline trimming cut 2 bases from V and 5 bases from J; bases unmatched to any gene: 4. CDR3 nucleotide sequence: TGTGCCAGCAGCTTCGGACAGGCCAGAAACACCATATATTTT. Protein: CASSFGQARNTIYF.

V and J are TRBV7-9 and TRBJ1-5; a weak D match, TRBD1 (6 bases). Germline V gene data show CDR1 as SEHNR and CDR2 as FQNEAQ (reference sequence). The CDR3 sequence is 17 residues long. V was pared by 1 base and J by 5 bases, with 18 bases between. The CDR3 loop reads CASSLGSPGTIHQPQHF. The DNA of the CDR3 is TGTGCCAGCAGCTTAGGGTCGCCAGGGACAATTCATCAGCCCCAGCATTTT.

This chain uses TRBV4-3 with TRBJ1-2; possible D gene TRBD1, 5 bases. The CDR3 runs 16 residues. Per germline, CDR1 LGHNA and CDR2 YSLEER. V was cut by 0 bases and J by 3 bases, with 14 bases left in between. The CDR3 DNA reads as TGCGCCAGCAGCCAAGATCCAGCAGGGCAGGACTATGGCTACACCTTC. It yields the protein CASSQDPAGQDYGYTF.

The chain employs TRBV9 and TRBJ1-4; TRBD1 matches 8 bases. The germline gives CDR1 SGDLS, CDR2 YYNGEE. V dropped 2 bases and J dropped 6; count of bases not matched to a gene: 15. This CDR3 spans 18 amino acids. The CDR3 here is CASSVGPQSGTGYEKLFF. The CDR3 region has the DNA TGTGCCAGCAGCGTTGGCCCTCAATCCGGGACAGGCTATGAAAAACTGTTTTTT.

The chain uses TRBV19 and TRBJ1-2, with D possibly matching TRBD1 (5 bases). Germline values: CDR1 LNHDA, CDR2 SQIVND (reference sequence). V lost 6 bases to trimming and J lost 0 bases, with 11 bases between them. This CDR3 has 14 amino acids. The DNA for the CDR3 is TGTGCCAGTAGCACAGGCCTAGCTAACTATGGCTACACCTTC. Translated: CASSTGLANYGYTF.

The gene calls are TRBV13 and TRBJ2-1; 8 nucleotides align to TRBD2. This CDR3 contains 14 residues. Germline V CDR1 and CDR2: PRHDT, FYEKMQ (reference sequence). V was pared by 0 bases and J by 8 bases, with 3 bases of the junction left unmatched. The CDR3 loop is CASSLGGRADEQFF. CDR3 DNA: TGTGCCAGCAGCTTAGGCGGGAGGGCCGATGAGCAGTTCTTC. The entire variable domain, with the rest obtained from reference TRBV13 and TRBJ2-1, is as follows: AAGVIQSPRHLIKEKRETATLKCYPIPRHDTVYWYQQGPGQDPQFLISFYEKMQSDKGSIPDRFSAQQFSDYHSELNMSSLELGDSALYFCASSLGGRADEQFFGPGTRLTVL.

Only one count was recorded for this clone. V and J are TRBV19 and TRBJ2-6, with a weak D call TRBD2 (6 bases). This CDR3 is built from 16 residues. Trimming left V 7 bases short and J 0 bases short, with 13 bases between. Germline CDR1 reads LNHDA; CDR2 reads SQIVND (reference sequence). The DNA for the CDR3 is TGTGCCAGTACACCGGGACTTCGCTCTGGGGCCAACGTCCTGACTTTC. Its protein product is CASTPGLRSGANVLTF.

With regard to this clone: Mismatch with germline at one junction end may stem from a read error. The gene calls are TRBV5-6 and TRBJ2-7; D might be TRBD1 (6 bases). The length of the CDR3 is 15 residues. Germline CDR1 and CDR2: SGHDT and YYEEEE. CDR3 coding DNA: TGTGCCAGCAGCCAGCGACAGGACCTGGGGTGGGGCATGGGCTTC. Amino acids: CASSQRQDLGWGMGF. The whole variable domain, filled in from reference TRBV5-6 and TRBJ2-7, reads DAGVTQSPTHLIKTRGQQVTLRCSPKSGHDTVSWYQQALGQGPQFIFQYYEEEERQRGNFPDRFSGHQFPNYSSELNVNALLLGDSALYLCASSQRQDLGWGMGFGPGTRLTVT.

To note about this clone: Lacking the conserved final phenylalanine or tryptophan, this CDR3 likely reflects a read error. The rearrangement links TRBV19 to TRBJ1-2, with D uncertain. With 6 bases removed from V and 8 bases from J, the gap between germline ends came to 16 bases. Germline V gene lookup returns CDR1 LNHDA and CDR2 SQIVND (reference sequence). This CDR3 is 13 amino acids long. The DNA of the CDR3 is TGTGCCAGTAGCGAACTAGAGAGGAGGGGCTACACCCTC. This translates into CASSELERRGYTL.